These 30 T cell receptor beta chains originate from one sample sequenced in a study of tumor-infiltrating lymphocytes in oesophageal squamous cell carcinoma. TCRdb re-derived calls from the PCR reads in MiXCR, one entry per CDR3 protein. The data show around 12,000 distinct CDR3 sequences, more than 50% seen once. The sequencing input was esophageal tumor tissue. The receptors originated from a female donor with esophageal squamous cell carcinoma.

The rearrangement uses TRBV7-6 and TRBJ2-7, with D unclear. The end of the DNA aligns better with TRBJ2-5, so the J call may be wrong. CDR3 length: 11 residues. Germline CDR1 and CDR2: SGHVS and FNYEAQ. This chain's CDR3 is CASSQGETQYF. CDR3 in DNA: TGTGCCAGCAGCCAAGGGGAGACCCAGTACTTC.

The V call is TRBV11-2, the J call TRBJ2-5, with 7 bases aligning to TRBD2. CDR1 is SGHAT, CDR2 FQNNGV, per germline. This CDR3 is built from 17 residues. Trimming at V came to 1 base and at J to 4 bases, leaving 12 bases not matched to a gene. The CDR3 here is CASSLGNSGLGSETQYF. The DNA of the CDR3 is TGTGCCAGCAGCTTAGGAAATAGCGGGCTTGGTTCAGAGACCCAGTACTTC.

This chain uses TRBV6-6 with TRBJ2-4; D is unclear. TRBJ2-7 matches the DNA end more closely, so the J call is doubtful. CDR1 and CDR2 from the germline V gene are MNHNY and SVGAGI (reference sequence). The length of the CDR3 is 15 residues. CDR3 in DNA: TGTGCCAGCAGTTACTCCCTGGTGGGCTCCTACGAGCAGTACTTC. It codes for CASSYSLVGSYEQYF.

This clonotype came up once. CDR3 sequence (DNA): TGTGCCAGCAGTTATGGGGAGTTGAATGAGCAGTTCTTC. Residues: CASSYGELNEQFF. J is TRBJ2-1 and V is TRBV6-8; D is possibly TRBD2 (5 bases). CDR3 length: 13 residues. Germline V CDR1 and CDR2: MNHGY, SAAAGT. Trimming took off 3 bases at V and 7 bases at J, with 10 bases between the two ends.

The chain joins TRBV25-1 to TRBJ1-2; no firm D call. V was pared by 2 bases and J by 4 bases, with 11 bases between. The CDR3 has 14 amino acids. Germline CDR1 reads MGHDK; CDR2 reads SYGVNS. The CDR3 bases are TGTGCCAGCAGTGAAACCCTCGGGTCCTATGGCTACACCTTC. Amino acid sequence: CASSETLGSYGYTF.

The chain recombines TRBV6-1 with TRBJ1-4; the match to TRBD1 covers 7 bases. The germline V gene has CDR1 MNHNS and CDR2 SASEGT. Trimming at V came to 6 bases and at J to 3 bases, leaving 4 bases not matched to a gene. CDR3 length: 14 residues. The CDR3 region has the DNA TGTGCCAGCAGCCCCGGGACAGCTAATGAAAAACTGTTTTTT. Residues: CASSPGTANEKLFF.

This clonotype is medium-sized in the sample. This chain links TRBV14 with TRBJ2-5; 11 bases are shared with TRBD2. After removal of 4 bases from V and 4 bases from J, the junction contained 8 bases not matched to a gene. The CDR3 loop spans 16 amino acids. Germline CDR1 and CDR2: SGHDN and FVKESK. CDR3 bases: TGTGCCAGCAGCCCGCGGACTAGCGGGTTCGGAGAGACCCAGTACTTC. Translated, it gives CASSPRTSGFGETQYF.

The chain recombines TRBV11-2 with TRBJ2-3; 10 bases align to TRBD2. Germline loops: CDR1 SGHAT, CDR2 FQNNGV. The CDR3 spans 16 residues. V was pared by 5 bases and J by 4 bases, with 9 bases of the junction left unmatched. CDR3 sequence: CASSPQRGGRSDTQYF. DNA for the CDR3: TGTGCCAGCAGCCCTCAGCGGGGGGGCCGTTCAGATACGCAGTATTTT.

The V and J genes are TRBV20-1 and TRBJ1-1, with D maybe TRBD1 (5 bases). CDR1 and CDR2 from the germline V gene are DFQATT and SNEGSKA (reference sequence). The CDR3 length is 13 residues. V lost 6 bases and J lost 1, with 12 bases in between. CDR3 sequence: CSARGLPNTEAFF. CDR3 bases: TGCAGTGCAAGGGGACTCCCGAACACTGAAGCTTTCTTT.

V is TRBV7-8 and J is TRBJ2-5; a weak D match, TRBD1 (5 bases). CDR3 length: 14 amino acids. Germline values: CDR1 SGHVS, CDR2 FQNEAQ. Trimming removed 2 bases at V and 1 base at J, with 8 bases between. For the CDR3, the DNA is TGTGCCAGCAGCTTAACAGGCCCCCAAGAGACCCAGTACTTC. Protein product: CASSLTGPQETQYF.

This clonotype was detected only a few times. CDR3 bases: TGTGCCAGCGGGTGGGATCAAGAGACCCAGTACTTC. This codes for CASGWDQETQYF. This sequence joins TRBV6-1 and TRBJ2-5; no firm D call. Trimming left V 8 bases short and J 2 bases short, with 9 bases between. This CDR3 is built from 12 residues. CDR1 is MNHNS and CDR2 is SASEGT in the germline V gene.

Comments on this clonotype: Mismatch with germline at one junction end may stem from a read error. The CDR3 region has the DNA TGTGCCAGCAGTGAATACCCGGGATGGTCCTATAATTCACCCCTCCACTTC. Translated: CASSEYPGWSYNSPLHF. The chain is built from TRBV6-1 and TRBJ2-1, with D maybe TRBD2 (5 bases). The germline V gene encodes CDR1 MNHNS and CDR2 SASEGT. The CDR3 runs 17 residues.

CDR3 loop: CASSLTGKANYGYTF. As DNA, the CDR3 is TGTGCCAGCAGCTTAACAGGCAAAGCTAACTATGGCTACACCTTC. The genes are TRBV7-9 and TRBJ2-5, with TRBD1 as a possible D gene (5 bases). The better agreement between TRBJ1-2 and the DNA end casts doubt on the J call. The V gene's germline CDR1 is SEHNR and CDR2 FQNEAQ (reference sequence). The CDR3 has 15 amino acids.

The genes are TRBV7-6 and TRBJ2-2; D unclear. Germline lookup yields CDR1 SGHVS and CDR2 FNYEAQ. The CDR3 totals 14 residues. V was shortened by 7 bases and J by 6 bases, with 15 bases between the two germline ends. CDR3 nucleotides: TGTGCCAGCACCCTCGGCCCGGGTCCCGGGGAGCTGTTTTTT. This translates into CASTLGPGPGELFF.

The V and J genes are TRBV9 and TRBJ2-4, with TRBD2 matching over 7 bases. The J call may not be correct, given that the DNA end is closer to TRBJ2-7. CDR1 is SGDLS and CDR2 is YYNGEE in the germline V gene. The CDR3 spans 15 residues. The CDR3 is CASSVGTIPSYEQYF. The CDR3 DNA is TGTGCCAGCAGCGTTGGGACTATCCCCTCCTACGAGCAGTACTTC.

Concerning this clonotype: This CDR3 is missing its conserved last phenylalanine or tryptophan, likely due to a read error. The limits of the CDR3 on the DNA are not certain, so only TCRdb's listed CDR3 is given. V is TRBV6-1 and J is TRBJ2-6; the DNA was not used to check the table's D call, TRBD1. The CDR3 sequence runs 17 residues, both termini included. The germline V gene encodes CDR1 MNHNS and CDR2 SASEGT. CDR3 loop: CASTPTASSSYEQYFGA.

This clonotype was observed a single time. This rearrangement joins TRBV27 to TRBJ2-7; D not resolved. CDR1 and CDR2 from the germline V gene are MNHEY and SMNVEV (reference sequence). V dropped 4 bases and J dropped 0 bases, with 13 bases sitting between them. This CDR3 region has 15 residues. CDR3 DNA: TGTGCCAGCAGTTCGGCGGAAACGGTCTCCTACGAGCAGTACTTC. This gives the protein CASSSAETVSYEQYF.

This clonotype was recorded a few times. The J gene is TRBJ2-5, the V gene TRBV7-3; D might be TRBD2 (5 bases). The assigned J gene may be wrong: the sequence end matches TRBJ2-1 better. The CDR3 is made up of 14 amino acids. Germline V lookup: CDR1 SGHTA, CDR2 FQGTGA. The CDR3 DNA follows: TGTGCCAGCAGCTTAGGTTCGCTAGCCAATGAGCAGTTCTTC. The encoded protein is CASSLGSLANEQFF.

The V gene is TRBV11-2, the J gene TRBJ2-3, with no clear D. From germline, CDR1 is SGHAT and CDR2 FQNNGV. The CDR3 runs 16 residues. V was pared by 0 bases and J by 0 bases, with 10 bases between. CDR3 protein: CASSLDVVSSTDTQYF. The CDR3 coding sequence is TGTGCCAGCAGCTTAGATGTTGTGTCTAGCACAGATACGCAGTATTTT.

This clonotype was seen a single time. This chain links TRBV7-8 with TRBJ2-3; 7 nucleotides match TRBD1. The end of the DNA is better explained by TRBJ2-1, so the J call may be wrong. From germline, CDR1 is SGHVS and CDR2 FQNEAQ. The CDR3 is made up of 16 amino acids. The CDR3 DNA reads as TGTGCCAGCAGCTTAACAGGGGAGACCTCCTACAATGAGCAGTTCTTC. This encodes CASSLTGETSYNEQFF.

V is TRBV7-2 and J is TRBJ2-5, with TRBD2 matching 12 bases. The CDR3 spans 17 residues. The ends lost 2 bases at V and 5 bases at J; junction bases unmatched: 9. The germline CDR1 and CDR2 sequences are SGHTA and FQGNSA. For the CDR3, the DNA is TGTGCCAGCAGCTTAAGGTCTAGCGGGAGGGCCTGGGAGACCCAGTACTTC. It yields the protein CASSLRSSGRAWETQYF. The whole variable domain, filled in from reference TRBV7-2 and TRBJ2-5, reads GAGVSQSPSNKVTEKGKDVELRCDPISGHTALYWYRQSLGQGLEFLIYFQGNSAPDKSGLPSDRFSAERTGGSVSTLTIQRTQQEDSAVYLCASSLRSSGRAWETQYFGPGTRLLVL.

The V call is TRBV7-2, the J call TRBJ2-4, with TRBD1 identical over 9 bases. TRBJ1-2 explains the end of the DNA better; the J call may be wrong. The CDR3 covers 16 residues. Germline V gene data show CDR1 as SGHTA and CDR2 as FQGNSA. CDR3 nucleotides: TGTGCCAGCAGCCCCAGCCCGACAGGGGGTGGCTATGGCTACACCTTC. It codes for CASSPSPTGGGYGYTF.

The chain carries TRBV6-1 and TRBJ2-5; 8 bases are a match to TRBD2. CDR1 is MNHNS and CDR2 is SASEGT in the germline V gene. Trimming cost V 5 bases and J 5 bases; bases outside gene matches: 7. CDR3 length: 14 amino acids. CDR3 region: CASSYQAGAETQYF. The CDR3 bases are TGTGCCAGCAGTTATCAAGCGGGAGCCGAGACCCAGTACTTC.

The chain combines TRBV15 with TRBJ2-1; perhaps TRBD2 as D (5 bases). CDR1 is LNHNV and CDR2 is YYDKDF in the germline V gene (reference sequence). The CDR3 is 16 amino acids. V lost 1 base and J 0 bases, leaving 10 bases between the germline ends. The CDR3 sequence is CATSRVGAGSYNEQFF. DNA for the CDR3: TGTGCCACCAGCAGAGTGGGAGCAGGCTCCTACAATGAGCAGTTCTTC.

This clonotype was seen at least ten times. CDR3 amino acids: CASSLGLSVANVLTF. The CDR3 DNA follows: TGTGCCAGCAGCTTAGGGCTAAGTGTGGCCAACGTCCTGACTTTC. This rearrangement joins TRBV7-2 to TRBJ2-6; no clear D. Trimming stripped 1 base from V and 6 bases from J, with 10 bases between. The CDR3 runs 15 residues. CDR1 and CDR2 (germline): SGHTA, FQGNSA.

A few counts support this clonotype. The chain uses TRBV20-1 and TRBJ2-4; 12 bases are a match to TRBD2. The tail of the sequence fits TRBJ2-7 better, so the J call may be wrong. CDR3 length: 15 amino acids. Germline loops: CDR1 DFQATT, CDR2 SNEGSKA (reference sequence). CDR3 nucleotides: TGCAGTGCTAGAGGACTAGCGGGAGTGTGGGACGAGCAGTACTTC. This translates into CSARGLAGVWDEQYF.

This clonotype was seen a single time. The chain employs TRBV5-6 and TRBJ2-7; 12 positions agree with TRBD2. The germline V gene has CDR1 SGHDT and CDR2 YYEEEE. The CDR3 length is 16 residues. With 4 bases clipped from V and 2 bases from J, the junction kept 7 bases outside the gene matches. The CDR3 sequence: CASSHLTSGSPYEQYF. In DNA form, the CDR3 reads TGTGCCAGCAGCCACCTGACTAGCGGGAGTCCCTACGAGCAGTACTTC. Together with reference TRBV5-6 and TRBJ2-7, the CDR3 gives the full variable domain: DAGVTQSPTHLIKTRGQQVTLRCSPKSGHDTVSWYQQALGQGPQFIFQYYEEEERQRGNFPDRFSGHQFPNYSSELNVNALLLGDSALYLCASSHLTSGSPYEQYFGPGTRLTVT.

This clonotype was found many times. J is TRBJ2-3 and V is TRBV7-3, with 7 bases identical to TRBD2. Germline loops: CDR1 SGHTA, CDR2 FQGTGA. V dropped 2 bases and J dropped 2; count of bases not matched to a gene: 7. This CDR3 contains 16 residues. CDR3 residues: CASSLWGGSLTDTQYF. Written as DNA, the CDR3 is TGTGCCAGCAGCTTATGGGGCGGGAGCCTCACAGATACGCAGTATTTT.

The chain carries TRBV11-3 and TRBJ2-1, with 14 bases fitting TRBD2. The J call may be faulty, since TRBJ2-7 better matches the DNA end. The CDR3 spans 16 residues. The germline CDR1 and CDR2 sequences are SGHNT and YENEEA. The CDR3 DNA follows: TGTGCCAGCAGCTCCCTGGGACTAGCGGGGGTCTACGAGCAGTACTTC. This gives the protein CASSSLGLAGVYEQYF.

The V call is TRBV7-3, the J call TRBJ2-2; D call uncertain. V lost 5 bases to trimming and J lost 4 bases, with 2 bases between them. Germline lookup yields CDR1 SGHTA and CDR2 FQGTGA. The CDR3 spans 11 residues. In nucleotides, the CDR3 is TGTGCCAGCAGCATCACCGGGGAGCTGTTTTTT. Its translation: CASSITGELFF.